This T cell receptor (beta chain) was sequenced for a study of CXCR3-negative and CXCR3-positive naive CD8 T cells. CD45RO-CCR7+CD27+CD95- cells counted as naive CD8+ T cells. Libraries of TRB cDNA were made by 5' RACE and carried UMIs. TCRdb re-called the 5' RACE reads, yielding one record per CDR3 amino acid sequence without DNA. The listing contains roughly 25,000 distinct CDR3 sequences. Study-wide findings and caveats: No difference in surface CD5 was seen between naive subsets, and TCR strength was inferred from TRB CDR3 properties. Memory CD8+ cells showed much lower diversity, while both naive subsets displayed comparably high diversity.

In terms of frequency, this clonotype is large. Its cognate antigen is unknown. Germline V gene lookup returns CDR1 SGHRS and CDR2 YFSETQ. This CDR3 contains 13 residues. This TCR was recovered from a human donor in good health. Some clones in this sample may be carry-over from other donors' samples. The sequencing input was naive CXCR3- CD8+ T cells from blood. Subset defined: CD45RO-CCR7+CD27+CD95- naive CD8+ T cells lacking CXCR3 (TNR3-). The genes are TRBV5-1 and TRBJ1-1; TCRdb outputs TRBD1, but without DNA this stays unchecked. This chain's CDR3 is CASSLGQGVVAFF.